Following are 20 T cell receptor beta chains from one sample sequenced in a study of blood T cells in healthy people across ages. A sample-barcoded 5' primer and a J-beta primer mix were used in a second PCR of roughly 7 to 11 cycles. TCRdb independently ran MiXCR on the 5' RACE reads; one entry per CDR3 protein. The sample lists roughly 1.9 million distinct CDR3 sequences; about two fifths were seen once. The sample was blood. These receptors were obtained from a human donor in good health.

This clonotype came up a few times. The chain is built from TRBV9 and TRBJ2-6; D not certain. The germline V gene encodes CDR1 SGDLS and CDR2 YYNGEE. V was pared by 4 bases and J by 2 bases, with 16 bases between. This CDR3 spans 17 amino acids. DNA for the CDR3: TGTGCCAGCAGCACCCCAAGGGTGGGCGCTGGGGCCAACGTCCTGACTTTC. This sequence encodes CASSTPRVGAGANVLTF.

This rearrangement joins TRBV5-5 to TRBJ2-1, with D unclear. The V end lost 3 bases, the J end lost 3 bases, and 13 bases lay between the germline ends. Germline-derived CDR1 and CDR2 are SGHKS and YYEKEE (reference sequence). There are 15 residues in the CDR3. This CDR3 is CASSSDPGDYNEQFF. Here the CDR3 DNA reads TGTGCCAGCAGCTCGGACCCAGGAGACTACAATGAGCAGTTCTTC. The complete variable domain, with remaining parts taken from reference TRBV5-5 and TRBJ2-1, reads DAGVTQSPTHLIKTRGQQVTLRCSPISGHKSVSWYQQVLGQGPQFIFQYYEKEERGRGNFPDRFSARQFPNYSSELNVNALLLGDSALYLCASSSDPGDYNEQFFGPGTRLTVL.

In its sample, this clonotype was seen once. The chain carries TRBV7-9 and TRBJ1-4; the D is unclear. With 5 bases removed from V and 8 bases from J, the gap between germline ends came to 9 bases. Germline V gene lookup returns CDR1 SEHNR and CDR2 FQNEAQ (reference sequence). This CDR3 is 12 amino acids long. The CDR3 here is CASSPGFEKLFF. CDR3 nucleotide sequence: TGTGCCAGCAGCCCGGGTTTCGAAAAACTGTTTTTT.

CDR3 amino acids: CASSLAGGPDGETQYF. CDR3 nucleotides: TGTGCCAGCAGTTTAGCGGGGGGGCCTGATGGGGAGACCCAGTACTTC. V and J are TRBV28 and TRBJ2-7, with TRBD2 identical over 9 bases. The DNA end is more similar to TRBJ2-5, so the J call may be wrong. CDR1 MDHEN and CDR2 SYDVKM come from the germline V gene. The CDR3 has 16 amino acids.

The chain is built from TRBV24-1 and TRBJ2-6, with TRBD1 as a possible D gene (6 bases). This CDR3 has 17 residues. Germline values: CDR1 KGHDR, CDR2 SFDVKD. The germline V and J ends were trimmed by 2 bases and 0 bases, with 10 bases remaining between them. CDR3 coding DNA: TGTGCCACCAGTGATTACGGACAGACCTCTGGGGCCAACGTCCTGACTTTC. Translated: CATSDYGQTSGANVLTF.

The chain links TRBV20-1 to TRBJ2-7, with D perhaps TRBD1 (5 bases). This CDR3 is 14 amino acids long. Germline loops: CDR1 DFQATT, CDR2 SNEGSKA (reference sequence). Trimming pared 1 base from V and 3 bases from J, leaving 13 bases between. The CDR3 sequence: CSARVQGRIYEQYF. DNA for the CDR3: TGCAGTGCTAGAGTCCAGGGAAGGATCTACGAGCAGTACTTC.

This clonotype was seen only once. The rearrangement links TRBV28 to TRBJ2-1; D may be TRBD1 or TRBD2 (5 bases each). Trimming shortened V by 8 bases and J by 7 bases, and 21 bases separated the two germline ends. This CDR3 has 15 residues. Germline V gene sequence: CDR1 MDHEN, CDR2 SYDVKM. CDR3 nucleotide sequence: TGTGCCAGCCAACTCCCGGGGACGTCTGGAAATGAGCAGTTCTTC. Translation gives CASQLPGTSGNEQFF.

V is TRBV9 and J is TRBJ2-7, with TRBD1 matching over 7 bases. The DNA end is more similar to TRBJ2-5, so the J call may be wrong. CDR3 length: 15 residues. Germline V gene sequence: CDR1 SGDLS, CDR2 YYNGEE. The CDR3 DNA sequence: TGTGCCAGCAGCGTAGGAGGGGGCCTCTTAGAGACCCAGTACTTC. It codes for CASSVGGGLLETQYF.

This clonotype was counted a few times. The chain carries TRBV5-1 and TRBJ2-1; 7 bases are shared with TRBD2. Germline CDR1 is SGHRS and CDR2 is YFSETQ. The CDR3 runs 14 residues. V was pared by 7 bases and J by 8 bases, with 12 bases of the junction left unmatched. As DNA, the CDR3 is TGCGCCAGCGGGTCCCGGGGGGATCGGGATGAGCAGTTCTTC. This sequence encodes CASGSRGDRDEQFF.

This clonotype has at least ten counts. The CDR3 protein is CSARGSGGRIKDTQYF. The DNA of the CDR3 is TGCAGTGCTAGAGGGTCGGGGGGCCGCATAAAAGATACGCAGTATTTT. The J gene is TRBJ2-3, the V gene TRBV20-1; TRBD2 is a possible D gene (7 bases). The CDR3 runs 16 residues. Trimming shortened V by 1 base and J by 5 bases, and 19 bases separated the two germline ends. Germline lookup yields CDR1 DFQATT and CDR2 SNEGSKA (reference sequence).

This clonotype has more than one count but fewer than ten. The CDR3 region is CASSPSHLRENIQYF. The CDR3 DNA is TGTGCCAGCAGCCCTTCCCACCTCAGGGAGAACATTCAGTACTTC. The chain links TRBV7-2 to TRBJ2-4; D is tentatively TRBD1 or TRBD2 (5 bases each). In germline, CDR1 is SGHTA, CDR2 FQGNSA. The germline V and J ends were trimmed by 5 bases and 7 bases, with 18 bases remaining between them. The CDR3 is 15 amino acids.

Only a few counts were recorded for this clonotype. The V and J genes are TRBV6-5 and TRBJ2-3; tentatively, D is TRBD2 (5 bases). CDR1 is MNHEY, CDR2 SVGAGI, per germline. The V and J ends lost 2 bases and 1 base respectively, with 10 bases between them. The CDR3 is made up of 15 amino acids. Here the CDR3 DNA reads TGTGCCAGCAGTTACGTCTCCGGGGGCACAGATACGCAGTATTTT. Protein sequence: CASSYVSGGTDTQYF.

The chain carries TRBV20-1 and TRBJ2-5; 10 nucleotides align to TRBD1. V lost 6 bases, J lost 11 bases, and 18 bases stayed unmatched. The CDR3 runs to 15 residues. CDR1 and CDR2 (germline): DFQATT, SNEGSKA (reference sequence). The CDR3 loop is CSAQSTGGQLGEQYF. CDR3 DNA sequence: TGCAGTGCCCAATCGACAGGGGGCCAGCTAGGAGAGCAGTACTTC.

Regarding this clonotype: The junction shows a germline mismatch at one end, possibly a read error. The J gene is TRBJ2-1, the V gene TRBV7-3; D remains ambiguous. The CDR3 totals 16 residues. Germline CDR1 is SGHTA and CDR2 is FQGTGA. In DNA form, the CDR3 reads TGTGCCAGCAGCTTAACTATTACATTAGCCTACACTGAGCAGTTCTTC. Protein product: CASSLTITLAYTEQFF.

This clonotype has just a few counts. The CDR3 is CASSFFSTEAFF. The CDR3 region has the DNA TGTGCCAGCAGCTTTTTTTCCACTGAAGCTTTCTTT. The chain joins TRBV7-2 to TRBJ1-1, with D uncertain. The CDR3 consists of 12 residues. V was shortened by 3 bases and J by 4 bases, with 6 bases between the two germline ends. Germline V lookup: CDR1 SGHTA, CDR2 FQGNSA.

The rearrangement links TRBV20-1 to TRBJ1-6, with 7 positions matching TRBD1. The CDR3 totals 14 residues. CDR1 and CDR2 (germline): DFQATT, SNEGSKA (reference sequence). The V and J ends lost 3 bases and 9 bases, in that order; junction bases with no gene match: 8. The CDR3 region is CSARGGDRASPLHF. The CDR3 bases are TGCAGTGCTAGGGGGGGGGACAGAGCTTCACCCCTCCACTTT.

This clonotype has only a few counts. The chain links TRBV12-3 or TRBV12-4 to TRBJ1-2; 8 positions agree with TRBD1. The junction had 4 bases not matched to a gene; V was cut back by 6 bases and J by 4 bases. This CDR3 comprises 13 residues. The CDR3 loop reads CASRGDRSYGYTF. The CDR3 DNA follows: TGTGCCAGCAGGGGGGACAGGTCCTATGGCTACACCTTC.

CDR3 protein: CAISSLTGDEQFF. The CDR3 bases are TGTGCCATCAGTTCTCTAACCGGCGATGAGCAGTTCTTC. The chain is built from TRBV10-3 and TRBJ2-1; D is unresolved. The length of the CDR3 is 13 residues. Deletions cut 5 bases from V and 8 bases from J, with 13 bases between. CDR1 ENHRY and CDR2 SYGVKD come from the germline V gene.

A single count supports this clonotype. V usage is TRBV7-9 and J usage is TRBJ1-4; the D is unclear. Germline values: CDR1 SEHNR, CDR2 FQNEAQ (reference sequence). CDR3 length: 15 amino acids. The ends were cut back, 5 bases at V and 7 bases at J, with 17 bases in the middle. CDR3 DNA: TGTGCCAGCAGCGCCCGAAGAACGGCGAGTGAAAAACTGTTTTTT. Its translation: CASSARRTASEKLFF.

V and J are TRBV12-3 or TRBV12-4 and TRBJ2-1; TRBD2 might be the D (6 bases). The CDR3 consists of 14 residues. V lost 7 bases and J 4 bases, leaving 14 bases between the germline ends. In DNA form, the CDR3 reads TGTGCCAGCACCCAGTCGGGACTTTACAATGAGCAGTTCTTC. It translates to CASTQSGLYNEQFF.